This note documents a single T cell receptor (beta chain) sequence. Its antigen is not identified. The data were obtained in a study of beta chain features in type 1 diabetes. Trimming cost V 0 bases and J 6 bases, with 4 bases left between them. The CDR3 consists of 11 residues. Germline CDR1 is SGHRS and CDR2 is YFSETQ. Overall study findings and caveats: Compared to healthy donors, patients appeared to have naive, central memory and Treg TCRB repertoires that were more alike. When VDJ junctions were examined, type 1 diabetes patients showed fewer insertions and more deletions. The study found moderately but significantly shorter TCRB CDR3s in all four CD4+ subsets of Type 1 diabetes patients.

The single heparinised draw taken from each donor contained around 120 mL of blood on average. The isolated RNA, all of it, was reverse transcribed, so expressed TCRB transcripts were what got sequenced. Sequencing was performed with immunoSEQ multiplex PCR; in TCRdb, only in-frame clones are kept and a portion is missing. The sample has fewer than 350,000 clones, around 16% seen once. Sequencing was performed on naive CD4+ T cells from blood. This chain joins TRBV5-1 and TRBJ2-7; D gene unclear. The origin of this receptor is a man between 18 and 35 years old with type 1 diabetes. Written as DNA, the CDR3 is TGCGCCAGCAGCTTGGAGCCCGAGCAGTACTTC. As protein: CASSLEPEQYF. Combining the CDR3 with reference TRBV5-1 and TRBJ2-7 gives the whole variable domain KAGVTQTPRYLIKTRGQQVTLSCSPISGHRSVSWYQQTPGQGLQFLFEYFSETQRNKGNFPGRFSGRQFSNSRSEMNVSTLELGDSALYLCASSLEPEQYFGPGTRLTVT.